Described below is a single TCR beta chain sequence and its context. Its antigen is still unknown. Nothing much larger sits one base from this clone, and base qualities are not available. V and J are trimmed by 8 bases and 4 bases, and the gene matches miss 8 bases of the junction. The CDR3 goes from the cysteine to the phenylalanine over 14 residues. The retained sequence is limited to the CDR3, 42 bases, with the frame set at the first base. From the germline V gene (reference sequence), CDR1 is LNHDA and CDR2 is SQIVND. Collaborating institutions collected whole blood in K2EDTA tubes following their own protocols. For TCRbeta analysis, collaborator samples were shipped as frozen whole blood, as isolated PBMCs, or as DNA extracted from either sample type. This record comes from a study of blood T cell repertoires in COVID-19 (dated by TCRdb to 2018 to 2020). For the wider study: Samples covering the acute and convalescent phases of COVID-19 were provided by collaborators in the United States, Italy and Spain. The prospective study material was composed of cDNA or gDNA derived from T cells, B-cell-depleted T cells, or PBMCs. The dataset comprised deeply sampled blood TCRbeta repertoires from subjects exposed to, actively infected with, or recovered from COVID-19. The repertoires were released in a freely available public database meant as a resource for research on the immune response to SARS-CoV-2. Samples came from the ongoing ImmuneRACE study (first 160 participants) plus 1,254 subjects from 6 global collaborators. The sample metadata nearly always contained a de-identified subject ID, COVID-19 status, age in years and sex. Where available, HLA class I and class II types were obtained from metadata supplied by the sample provider rather than from assay-based typing. Here is what the overall study found, with its caveats: The quantity of clinical and demographic metadata differed by source and by participant and was supplied without curation.

TCRbeta CDR3 regions were amplified from genomic DNA using the immunoSEQ Assay, a bias-controlled multiplex PCR. Per the authors' processing: Nucleated cell counts per sample were estimated from amplification of reference gene primers within the assay. To quantify the absolute abundance of each unique TCRbeta CDR3 rearrangement, sequence reads were collapsed and filtered. For each sample, productive Simpson clonality was calculated as the square root of Simpson's diversity index over productive rearrangements. This immuneACCESS table, as held by TCRdb, lists in-frame sequences with V and J called but not all clones. Of the missing ones, under half trace to an unresolved V gene in checked studies; the others have no known cause. The D gene and trimming were derived from the DNA, and the V and J assignments and clone size from that table. The sample includes over 200,000 clones, with about 90% observed a single time. Approximately 1.2% of the sample goes to the ten largest clones.

The sample comprised peripheral blood. The chain links TRBV19 with TRBJ1-1, and TRBD1 matches 9 of the central bases. This receptor was taken from a man aged 30 to 39 with acute or convalescent COVID-19. The CDR3 sequence is CASHRRQGGTEAFF. In nucleotides, the sequence is TGTGCCAGTCACCGTCGACAGGGGGGCACTGAAGCTTTCTTT.